Listed below are T cell receptor beta chains from one sample, sequenced in a study of cytomegalovirus exposure and HLA in healthy donors. TCRdb keeps only in-frame clones here, not all; method: immunoSEQ multiplex PCR. Here the sample spans over 150,000 clones, roughly 80% being singletons. The sample comprised PBMCs. The receptors here all came from a man aged 30-40 years in good health and CMV-seropositive. Each CDR3 is given with its conserved first and last residue. The order of the fields is V gene, D gene, J gene, clone size, CDR3 protein, CDR3 DNA. D genes are given only for firm matches. A row's size may be missing; if present it is once, few, many or a size class.

TRBV5-1	TRBD2	TRBJ2-5	-	CASSGSGGQETQYF	TGCGCCAGCAGTGGGAGCGGGGGTCAAGAGACCCAGTACTTC
TRBV27	-	TRBJ1-5	-	CASSLIGQPQHF	TGTGCCAGCAGCCTAATCGGGCAGCCCCAGCATTTT
TRBV11-2	-	TRBJ2-7	-	CASSLDRRVGYEQYF	TGTGCCAGCAGCTTAGATAGGCGGGTCGGGTACGAGCAGTACTTC
TRBV2	TRBD2	TRBJ2-7	-	CASRTTSHEQYF	TGTGCCAGCAGGACGACTAGCCACGAGCAGTACTTC
TRBV6-6	TRBD2	TRBJ2-5	few	CASAPRRAGGPQTQYF	TGTGCCAGCGCGCCAAGAAGGGCGGGGGGGCCGCAGACCCAGTACTTC
TRBV6-1	TRBD2	TRBJ2-1	many	CASSETSEAPEQFF	TGTGCCAGCAGTGAAACTAGCGAGGCACCTGAGCAGTTCTTC
TRBV7-9	-	TRBJ1-1	-	CASSLPLNTEAFF	TGTGCCAGCAGCCTCCCCCTGAACACTGAAGCTTTCTTT
TRBV27	-	TRBJ2-5	-	CASTTRARARETQYF	TGTGCCAGCACCACCCGGGCCAGGGCGAGGGAGACCCAGTACTTC
TRBV28	TRBD1	TRBJ1-2	-	CAIRNPGGFGGYTF	TGTGCCATCCGTAATCCAGGGGGCTTCGGTGGCTACACCTTC
TRBV29-1	TRBD1	TRBJ2-6	once	CSVEEPGQRSGANVLTF	TGCAGCGTTGAAGAGCCGGGACAGCGCTCTGGGGCCAACGTCCTGACTTTC
TRBV7-9	TRBD1	TRBJ1-1	-	CASSSAGTGFGTEAFF	TGTGCCAGCAGCTCCGCCGGGACAGGGTTCGGCACTGAAGCTTTCTTT
TRBV10-3	-	TRBJ1-2	-	CAIRETGGFYGYTF	TGTGCCATCAGGGAGACCGGGGGATTCTATGGCTACACCTTC
TRBV27	-	TRBJ1-1	-	CASSPGGEGPEAFF	TGTGCCAGCAGTCCGGGGGGGGAGGGACCTGAAGCTTTCTTT
TRBV9	-	TRBJ2-7	-	CASSVGGLTYEQYF	TGTGCCAGCAGCGTGGGGGGGCTAACCTACGAGCAGTACTTC
TRBV19	-	TRBJ1-1	few	CASSMSTEAFF	TGTGCCAGTAGTATGAGTACTGAAGCTTTCTTT
TRBV9	-	TRBJ1-1	-	CASSSRTEAFF	TGTGCCAGCAGCTCACGGACTGAAGCTTTCTTT
TRBV28	TRBD2	TRBJ2-1	-	CASRKTSGPYNEQFF	TGTGCCAGCAGGAAGACTAGCGGGCCCTACAATGAGCAGTTCTTC
TRBV9	-	TRBJ1-3	-	CASSVEGLSGNTIYF	TGTGCCAGCAGCGTAGAGGGGCTCTCTGGAAACACCATATATTTT
TRBV23-1	TRBD2	TRBJ2-1	-	CASSQYLAGVYNEQFF	TGCGCCAGCAGTCAATACCTAGCGGGAGTTTACAATGAGCAGTTCTTC
TRBV7-3	TRBD2	TRBJ2-3	-	CASSPGLGADTQYF	TGTGCCAGCAGCCCCGGACTAGGTGCAGATACGCAGTATTTT
TRBV5-1	TRBD2	TRBJ2-5	-	CASSLGTSGRAGEQYF	TGCGCCAGCAGCTTGGGGACTAGCGGGAGGGCCGGTGAGCAGTACTTC
TRBV9	-	TRBJ2-1	few	CASSVALAVGEQFF	TGTGCCAGCAGCGTAGCACTAGCAGTTGGTGAGCAGTTCTTC
TRBV5-4	-	TRBJ2-1	-	CASSLQGMDEQFF	TGTGCCAGCAGCTTGCAGGGGATGGATGAGCAGTTCTTC
TRBV30	-	TRBJ2-1	-	CAWSVARYNEQFF	TGTGCCTGGAGTGTAGCCCGATACAATGAGCAGTTCTTC
TRBV19	-	TRBJ2-3	-	CASSSGQPGSDTQYF	TGTGCCAGTAGTAGTGGGCAGCCGGGGTCAGATACGCAGTATTTT
TRBV5-1	-	TRBJ1-6	-	CASSLNLQGLPLHF	TGCGCCAGCAGCTTGAACCTGCAGGGCTTACCCCTCCACTTT
TRBV5-1	TRBD1	TRBJ1-3	-	CASSSGTGGAISGNTIYF	TGCGCCAGCAGCTCCGGGACAGGGGGCGCGATCTCTGGAAACACCATATATTTT
TRBV27	-	TRBJ1-4	-	CASGPLGHRATNEKLFF	TGTGCCAGCGGGCCGCTGGGGCATCGCGCAACTAATGAAAAACTGTTTTTT
TRBV11-2	-	TRBJ2-5	-	CASSTHRDTQETQYF	TGTGCCAGCAGCACACACCGGGACACCCAAGAGACCCAGTACTTC
TRBV13	TRBD1	TRBJ1-6	-	CASNVNRGSYNSPLHF	TGTGCCAGCAACGTCAACAGGGGATCCTATAATTCACCCCTCCACTTT
TRBV5-1	TRBD1	TRBJ1-1	few	CASSGGTGSMGEAFF	TGCGCCAGCAGCGGCGGGACAGGGTCGATGGGTGAAGCTTTCTTT
TRBV5-1	TRBD1	TRBJ2-5	-	CASSLPGQGTETQYF	TGCGCCAGCAGCCTCCCCGGACAGGGTACCGAGACCCAGTACTTC
TRBV5-1	-	TRBJ2-1	-	CASSLGRRMAYNEQFF	TGCGCCAGCAGCTTGGGGCGGCGGATGGCCTACAATGAGCAGTTCTTC
TRBV5-4	-	TRBJ2-5	-	CASSSIDSGTRETQYF	TGTGCCAGCAGCTCTATCGATAGCGGAACTCGGGAGACCCAGTACTTC
TRBV28	TRBD1	TRBJ1-1	-	CASSFPLPGTGARNTEAFF	TGTGCCAGCAGTTTTCCCCTACCCGGGACAGGGGCGCGTAACACTGAAGCTTTCTTT
TRBV7-2	TRBD2	TRBJ2-1	-	CASSLWASGSSYNEQFF	TGTGCCAGCAGCTTATGGGCTAGCGGGAGCTCCTACAATGAGCAGTTCTTC
TRBV6-9	-	TRBJ2-1	few	CASCKETEAEQFF	TGTGCCAGCTGCAAAGAAACCGAGGCGGAGCAGTTCTTC
TRBV18	TRBD2	TRBJ2-7	-	CASSPGTSGTYEQYF	TGTGCCAGCTCACCTGGGACTAGCGGGACCTACGAGCAGTACTTC
TRBV4-2	TRBD1	TRBJ2-7	-	CASSPGQGAYEQYF	TGTGCCAGCAGCCCAGGACAGGGAGCCTACGAGCAGTACTTC
TRBV4-3	TRBD2	TRBJ2-1	-	CASSQDPSGMSSYNEQFF	TGCGCCAGCAGCCAAGACCCTAGCGGTATGAGCTCCTACAATGAGCAGTTCTTC
TRBV5-1	TRBD1	TRBJ2-1	-	CASSSGQGKHNEQFF	TGCGCCAGCAGCTCCGGACAGGGAAAGCACAATGAGCAGTTCTTC
TRBV14	-	TRBJ2-7	-	CASSPPGRRDPDEQYF	TGTGCCAGCAGCCCACCCGGCCGGCGGGATCCCGACGAGCAGTACTTC
TRBV27	-	TRBJ1-1	-	CASSLSPMNTEAFF	TGTGCCAGCAGTTTGAGCCCCATGAACACTGAAGCTTTCTTT
TRBV6-5	TRBD1	TRBJ1-6	-	CASGTGGYSPLHF	TGTGCCAGCGGGACAGGGGGATATTCACCCCTCCACTTT
TRBV7-9	-	TRBJ1-6	-	CSSSPSGGGNSPLHF	TGTTCCAGCAGCCCTAGTGGGGGGGGGAATTCACCCCTCCACTTT
TRBV15	TRBD1	TRBJ2-1	medium-sized	CATSGQGHTNEQFF	TGTGCCACCAGCGGACAGGGACATACGAATGAGCAGTTCTTC
TRBV4-2	-	TRBJ1-6	-	CASSQDVGENSPLHF	TGTGCCAGCAGCCAAGACGTCGGGGAGAATTCACCCCTCCACTTT
TRBV2	TRBD1	TRBJ1-2	-	CASSEARGRGGYTF	TGTGCCAGCAGTGAAGCCAGGGGGCGCGGTGGCTACACCTTC
TRBV6-5	TRBD1	TRBJ2-2	-	CASSRQGALPGELFF	TGTGCCAGCAGTAGACAGGGGGCGCTTCCCGGGGAGCTGTTTTTT
TRBV2	-	TRBJ2-2	few	CASSGRGYTGELFF	TGTGCCAGCAGTGGCCGCGGTTACACCGGGGAGCTGTTTTTT
TRBV9	TRBD2	TRBJ2-5	-	CASSPRTSGGRGTQYF	TGTGCCAGCAGCCCTCGGACTAGCGGGGGGCGGGGGACCCAGTACTTC
TRBV4-1	TRBD1	TRBJ1-2	few	CASSQVRGLDGYTF	TGCGCCAGCAGCCAAGTGAGGGGGCTCGATGGCTACACCTTC